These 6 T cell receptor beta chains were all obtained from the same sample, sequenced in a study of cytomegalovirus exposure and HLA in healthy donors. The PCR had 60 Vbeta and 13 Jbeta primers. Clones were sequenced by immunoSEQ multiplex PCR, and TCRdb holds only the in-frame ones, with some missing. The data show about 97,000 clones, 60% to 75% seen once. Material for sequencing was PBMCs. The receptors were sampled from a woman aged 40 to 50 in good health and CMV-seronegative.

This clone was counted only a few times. In DNA form, the CDR3 reads TGTGCCAGTAGGGTGACAGGGGGCGCTGACACTGAAGCTTTCTTT. Encoded protein: CASRVTGGADTEAFF. The chain combines TRBV19 with TRBJ1-1; the match to TRBD1 covers 10 bases. Trimming at V came to 6 bases and at J to 3 bases, leaving 7 bases not matched to a gene. The CDR3 covers 15 residues. The germline CDR1 and CDR2 sequences are LNHDA and SQIVND (reference sequence).

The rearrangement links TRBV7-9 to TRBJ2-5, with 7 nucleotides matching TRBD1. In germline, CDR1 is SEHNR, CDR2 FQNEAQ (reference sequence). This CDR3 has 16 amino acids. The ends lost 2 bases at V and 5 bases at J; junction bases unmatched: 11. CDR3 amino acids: CASSLPPMTGKETQYF. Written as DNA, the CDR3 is TGTGCCAGCAGCTTACCCCCGATGACAGGGAAGGAGACCCAGTACTTC.

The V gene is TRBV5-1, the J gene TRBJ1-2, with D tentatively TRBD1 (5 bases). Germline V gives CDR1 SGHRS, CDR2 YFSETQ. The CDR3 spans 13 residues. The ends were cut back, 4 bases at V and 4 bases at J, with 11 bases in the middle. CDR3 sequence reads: CASSGGDFYGYTF. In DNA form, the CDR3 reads TGCGCCAGCAGCGGGGGGGATTTCTATGGCTACACCTTC.

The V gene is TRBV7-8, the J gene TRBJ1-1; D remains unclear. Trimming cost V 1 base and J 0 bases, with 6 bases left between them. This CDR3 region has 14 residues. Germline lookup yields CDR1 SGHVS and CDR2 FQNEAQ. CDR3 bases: TGTGCCAGCAGCTTAGGCAGATTGAACACTGAAGCTTTCTTT. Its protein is CASSLGRLNTEAFF.

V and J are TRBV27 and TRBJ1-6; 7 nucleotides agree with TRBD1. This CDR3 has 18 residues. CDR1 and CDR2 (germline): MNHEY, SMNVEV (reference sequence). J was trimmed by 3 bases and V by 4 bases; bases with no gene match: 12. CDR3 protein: CASSWTGTAKYYNSPLHF. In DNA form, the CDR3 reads TGTGCCAGCAGTTGGACCGGGACAGCGAAATACTATAATTCACCCCTCCACTTT.

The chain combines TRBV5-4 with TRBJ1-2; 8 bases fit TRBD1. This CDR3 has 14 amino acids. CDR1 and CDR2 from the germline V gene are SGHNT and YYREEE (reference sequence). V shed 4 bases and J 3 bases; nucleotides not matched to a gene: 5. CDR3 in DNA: TGTGCCAGCAGCACGAAGACAGGGGACTATGGCTACACCTTC. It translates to CASSTKTGDYGYTF.